This TCR beta chain was sequenced during a study of cytomegalovirus exposure and HLA in healthy donors. Per germline, CDR1 DFQATT and CDR2 SNEGSKA (reference sequence). V was pared by 0 bases and J by 8 bases, with 5 bases between. CDR3 length: 11 residues. The study ran its PCR with 60 Vbeta and 13 Jbeta primers. TCRdb keeps only in-frame clones here, not all; method: immunoSEQ multiplex PCR. The sample lists 160,000 or so clones, around 64% occurring once. Sample: PBMCs. The clonotype was recovered from a woman between 25 and 40 years old in good health and CMV-seronegative. The J gene is TRBJ1-3, the V gene TRBV20-1; D is ambiguous. The CDR3 coding sequence is TGCAGTGCTAGAGAGGGAGACACCATATATTTT. Protein product: CSAREGDTIYF.